This TCR beta chain emerged from a study of blood T cell repertoires in COVID-19. Original analysis: Amplification of reference gene primers was used by the study to estimate nucleated cell counts. TCRdb's table, derived via immunoSEQ multiplex PCR, lists solely in-frame clones and lacks some. V and J calls and clone size are given by that table; D and trimming were obtained from the DNA. The sample consists of under 200,000 clones, about 86% of them appearing once. The germline V gene has CDR1 ENHRY and CDR2 SYGVKD. The length of the CDR3 is 18 residues. V lost 10 bases and J lost 5; bases outside the gene matches: 22.

The material sequenced was peripheral blood. The chain uses TRBV10-3 and TRBJ2-1, with TRBD2 identical over 8 bases. The receptor comes from a man aged 18 to 30 with active or convalescent COVID-19. This chain's CDR3 is CATQAKDLGGLAHNEQFF. The CDR3 bases are TGTGCCACTCAGGCTAAAGATTTGGGAGGACTAGCCCACAATGAGCAGTTCTTC.